This passage covers 17 T cell receptor beta chains from one sample sequenced in a study of control samples from healthy donors and cancer patients. Libraries were prepared by immunoSEQ multiplex PCR; TCRdb keeps only in-frame clonotypes and omits some of them. The table includes about 70,000 clones, 94% detected once. Sequences were obtained from blood. The receptors come from a woman between 25 and 40 years old in good health.

V is TRBV18 and J is TRBJ1-1, with 8 bases lining up with TRBD1. V trimming: 6 bases; J trimming: 4 bases; junction bases outside the gene matches: 4. This CDR3 spans 13 amino acids. Germline assignment: CDR1 KGHSH and CDR2 LQKENI. The CDR3 sequence: CASSGTGGTEAFF. CDR3 DNA: TGTGCCAGCTCGGGAACAGGGGGCACTGAAGCTTTCTTT.

The gene calls are TRBV9 and TRBJ2-2, with D possibly matching TRBD2 (5 bases). CDR1 and CDR2 from the germline V gene are SGDLS and YYNGEE. The CDR3 contains 16 residues. The V gene lost 6 bases and the J gene lost 6 bases, with 21 bases spanning the gap. CDR3 sequence (DNA): TGTGCCAGCACCATGTTGTCGGGGATGGAGGCCGGGGAGCTGTTTTTT. This encodes CASTMLSGMEAGELFF.

The chain joins TRBV2 to TRBJ2-3, with 8 bases matching TRBD1. The CDR3 loop spans 13 amino acids. J gave up 4 bases and V 6 bases, and 3 bases lay outside the gene matches. CDR1 SNHLY and CDR2 FYNNEI come from the germline V gene. The CDR3 region has the DNA TGTGCCAGCAGGGACAGGGAGGCAGATACGCAGTATTTT. This encodes CASRDREADTQYF.

The rearrangement joins TRBV11-2 to TRBJ1-2; a weak D match, TRBD1 (6 bases). CDR1 and CDR2 from the germline V gene are SGHAT and FQNNGV. CDR3 length: 12 amino acids. V shed 5 bases and J shed 5 bases, with 9 bases lying between them. CDR3 in DNA: TGTGCCAGCAGCCCCGACAGGTATGGCTACACCTTC. It is translated as CASSPDRYGYTF.

V gene TRBV5-1 combines with J gene TRBJ1-4, with no clear D. Looked up from germline, CDR1 is SGHRS and CDR2 is YFSETQ. Trimming stripped 5 bases from V and 5 bases from J, with 13 bases between. This CDR3 is 14 amino acids long. CDR3 sequence (DNA): TGCGCCAGCAGTAATGTTAGAGGCAATGAAAAACTGTTTTTT. Encoded protein: CASSNVRGNEKLFF.

J is TRBJ2-2 and V is TRBV5-1; 9 bases fit TRBD1. Germline V gene sequence: CDR1 SGHRS, CDR2 YFSETQ. This CDR3 spans 15 amino acids. Trimming took 2 bases from V and 6 from J; bases not matched to a gene: 5. CDR3 in DNA: TGCGCCAGCAGCTTCGGGACAGGGTCTCCCGGGGAGCTGTTTTTT. The encoded protein is CASSFGTGSPGELFF.

The chain couples TRBV30 to TRBJ2-5; D not certain. This CDR3 is 13 amino acids long. The germline V and J ends were trimmed by 4 bases and 2 bases, with 11 bases remaining between them. Germline-derived CDR1 and CDR2 are GTSNPN and SVGIG (reference sequence). This chain's CDR3 is CAWTPGPQETQYF. CDR3 DNA sequence: TGTGCCTGGACCCCGGGCCCTCAAGAGACCCAGTACTTC.

This clone was seen once. This sequence joins TRBV3-1 (or the pseudogene TRBV3-2) and TRBJ2-1, with a tentative D call TRBD2 (7 bases). The germline V gene encodes CDR1 LGHDT and CDR2 YNNKEL (reference sequence). The length of the CDR3 is 14 residues. Trimming pared 2 bases from V and 10 bases from J, leaving 15 bases between. Here the CDR3 DNA reads TGTGCCAGCAGCCAATTGGGGGGGCCTAACGAGCAGTTCTTC. It translates to CASSQLGGPNEQFF.

The rearrangement joins TRBV20-1 to TRBJ2-2, with unresolved D. The CDR3 covers 11 residues. Germline CDR1 reads DFQATT; CDR2 reads SNEGSKA (reference sequence). The V gene lost 5 bases and the J gene lost 6 bases, with 7 bases spanning the gap. DNA for the CDR3: TGCAGTGCTGGACCCCCCGGGGAGCTGTTTTTT. This codes for CSAGPPGELFF.

As for this clone: Other DNA sequences from this sample encode an identical CDR3 as well. The chain uses TRBV5-1 and TRBJ1-4; 7 bases fit TRBD1. The CDR3 extends over 14 amino acids. V was pared by 4 bases and J by 8 bases, with 8 bases of the junction left unmatched. The V gene's germline CDR1 is SGHRS and CDR2 YFSETQ. The CDR3 nucleotides read TGCGCCAGCAGCGAGGGGCAGGGGGGGGAAAAACTGTTTTTT. Its translation: CASSEGQGGEKLFF.

The chain carries TRBV7-6 and TRBJ1-2; D unclear. With 5 bases removed from V and 5 bases from J, the gap between germline ends came to 18 bases. Germline-derived CDR1 and CDR2 are SGHVS and FNYEAQ. The CDR3 has 15 residues. The CDR3: CASSPGGSGIYGYTF. The CDR3 DNA follows: TGTGCCAGCAGCCCCGGTGGGTCAGGAATATATGGCTACACCTTC.

This chain links TRBV5-6 with TRBJ2-4; 8 bases line up with TRBD1. The V gene's germline CDR1 is SGHDT and CDR2 YYEEEE. The trim removed 4 bases at V and 7 bases at J, leaving 7 bases unmatched. There are 14 residues in the CDR3. The DNA for the CDR3 is TGTGCCAGCAGCCGTCGGCAGGGGGCGAACATTCAGTACTTC. Amino acid sequence: CASSRRQGANIQYF.

V usage is TRBV11-2 and J usage is TRBJ2-3; 10 bases fit TRBD2. The germline V gene encodes CDR1 SGHAT and CDR2 FQNNGV. The CDR3 spans 18 residues. V shed 4 bases, J shed 4 bases, and the junction held 14 bases outside the gene matches. The CDR3 sequence: CASSSFTLAGTRSDTQYF. CDR3 nucleotide sequence: TGTGCCAGCAGCTCCTTTACACTAGCGGGGACGAGATCAGATACGCAGTATTTT. The full variable domain, with the rest looked up from reference TRBV11-2 and TRBJ2-3, is EAGVAQSPRYKIIEKRQSVAFWCNPISGHATLYWYQQILGQGPKLLIQFQNNGVVDDSQLPKDRFSAERLKGVDSTLKIQPAKLEDSAVYLCASSSFTLAGTRSDTQYFGPGTRLTVL.

The chain has TRBV11-2 and TRBJ1-4, with 7 bases lining up with TRBD1. CDR3 size: 15 residues. V lost 5 bases to trimming and J lost 3 bases; unmatched junction nucleotides: 6. Looked up from germline, CDR1 is SGHAT and CDR2 is FQNNGV. In nucleotides, the CDR3 is TGTGCCAGCAGCGCACCGGGACAGTCTAATGAAAAACTGTTTTTT. Its translation is CASSAPGQSNEKLFF.

V usage is TRBV7-9 and J usage is TRBJ2-3, with 13 bases identical to TRBD2. Losses at the gene ends were 5 bases for V and 5 bases for J; bases not matched to a gene: 7. CDR3 size: 16 residues. The germline CDR1 and CDR2 sequences are SEHNR and FQNEAQ (reference sequence). CDR3 coding DNA: TGTGCCAGCAGCCCCGGACTAGCGGGGGTGGGAGATACGCAGTATTTT. This encodes CASSPGLAGVGDTQYF.

The V gene is TRBV4-1, the J gene TRBJ1-6; TRBD1 is a possible D gene (5 bases). Germline V gene sequence: CDR1 MGHRA, CDR2 YSYEKL. Trimming shortened V by 0 bases and J by 17 bases, and 20 bases separated the two germline ends. This CDR3 has 15 amino acids. In DNA form, the CDR3 reads TGCGCCAGCAGCCAAGATCAGGGAAGGGCGTCTAGGGTCCACTTT. Encoded protein: CASSQDQGRASRVHF.

This chain uses TRBV6-5 with TRBJ2-7; 9 bases are a match to TRBD1. V gave up 7 bases and J gave up 7 bases; unmatched junction bases: 14. CDR3 length equals 15 residues. Looked up from germline, CDR1 is MNHEY and CDR2 is SVGAGI. The CDR3 DNA is TGTGCCAGCACTGTGAGACAGGGGGGATTCTGGGAGCAGTACGTC. This sequence encodes CASTVRQGGFWEQYV.